Listed below are T cell receptor beta chains from one sample, sequenced in a study of long-term antiretroviral therapy in people with HIV. TCRdb's copy holds only in-frame clones and misses some; the assay was immunoSEQ multiplex PCR. This sample has approximately 47,000 clones, with around 80% found just once. The sample consisted of unsorted PBMCs, taken 0.8 years after starting antiretroviral therapy. Source of these receptors: a woman aged 18-29 years with HIV. The CDR3 runs from the conserved cysteine through the conserved F or W. Fields, in order: CDR3 DNA, CDR3 protein, CDR3 length, D gene, J gene, clone size, V gene. D genes are given only for firm matches. Size is stated for part of the rows, as once, few or many counts, or as a class when the clone is expanded.

DNA: TGTGCCAGCAGTAGGGGCAGGGAAGGGAAAGCTTTCTTT
CDR3: CASSRGREGKAFF
length: 13
D: NA
J: TRBJ1-1
size: NA
V: TRBV6-5

DNA: TGTGCCAGCAGGAGTTTAGGCGTGCAGTTCTTC
CDR3: CASRSLGVQFF
length: 11
D: NA
J: TRBJ2-1
size: NA
V: TRBV6-5

DNA: TGTGCCAGCAGCTTAAACCAGGGAACCTACGAGCAGTACTTC
CDR3: CASSLNQGTYEQYF
length: 14
D: NA
J: TRBJ2-7
size: NA
V: TRBV7-9

DNA: TGTGCCAGCAGTCCATCAGGACAGGGCTTCTTCATGAACACTGAAGCTTTCTTT
CDR3: CASSPSGQGFFMNTEAFF
length: 18
D: TRBD1
J: TRBJ1-1
size: NA
V: TRBV27

DNA: TGTGCCAGCAGTTTTCACAGGGGCGGGAGCAATCAGCCCCAGCATTTT
CDR3: CASSFHRGGSNQPQHF
length: 16
D: TRBD1
J: TRBJ1-5
size: NA
V: TRBV28

DNA: TGTGCCAGCATGATGGGCAGGTTAAACACTGAAGCTTTCTTT
CDR3: CASMMGRLNTEAFF
length: 14
D: NA
J: TRBJ1-1
size: NA
V: TRBV2

DNA: TGTGCCAGCAGCCCAGACAGGGGCTGGGTCAAGGGTGAGCAGTTCTTC
CDR3: CASSPDRGWVKGEQFF
length: 16
D: TRBD1
J: TRBJ2-1
size: NA
V: TRBV5-6

DNA: TGCGCCAGCAGTGAGCGTGGAAACCCCCCTATGAATACGCAGTATTTT
CDR3: CASSERGNPPMNTQYF
length: 16
D: NA
J: TRBJ2-3
size: NA
V: TRBV10-2

DNA: TGCAGTGCTAGAGTAGGTACGCAGTATTTT
CDR3: CSARVGTQYF
length: 10
D: NA
J: TRBJ2-3
size: once
V: TRBV20-1

DNA: TGCGCCAGCAGCCCACGGACTAGCGACGGAGAGACCCAGTACTTC
CDR3: CASSPRTSDGETQYF
length: 15
D: TRBD2
J: TRBJ2-5
size: NA
V: TRBV5-1

DNA: TGTGCCAGCAGTTATGAGGGTACCTACAGGGGCGCAACCAATTCAAAGACCCAGTACTTC
CDR3: CASSYEGTYRGATNSKTQYF
length: 20
D: TRBD1
J: TRBJ2-5
size: NA
V: TRBV27

DNA: TGTGCCAGCAGCCCGTGGGGTGACGGCTACACCTTC
CDR3: CASSPWGDGYTF
length: 12
D: NA
J: TRBJ1-2
size: NA
V: TRBV28

DNA: TGTGCCAGTAGCGGGACCTACAATGAGCAGTTCTTC
CDR3: CASSGTYNEQFF
length: 12
D: TRBD2
J: TRBJ2-1
size: few
V: TRBV28

DNA: TGTGCCAGCAGTTACTCGGCAGGGGATCAGCCCCAGCATTTT
CDR3: CASSYSAGDQPQHF
length: 14
D: NA
J: TRBJ1-5
size: NA
V: TRBV6-5

DNA: TGTGCCAGCAGCTTATCCGGACTACCGCCGCAAGAGACCCAGTACTTC
CDR3: CASSLSGLPPQETQYF
length: 16
D: NA
J: TRBJ2-5
size: NA
V: TRBV7-6

DNA: TGTGCCAGCAACGACAGGGGGAGTCAAGAGACCCAGTACTTC
CDR3: CASNDRGSQETQYF
length: 14
D: TRBD1
J: TRBJ2-5
size: NA
V: TRBV7-8

DNA: TGTGCCAGCAGCTTAGGGGGGGCGGAGGATACGCAGTATTTT
CDR3: CASSLGGAEDTQYF
length: 14
D: NA
J: TRBJ2-3
size: NA
V: TRBV7-6

DNA: TGTGCCAGCAGCCCAATCAGCGGAGGGGGGACATTTAGCTCCTACGAGCAGTACTTC
CDR3: CASSPISGGGTFSSYEQYF
length: 19
D: NA
J: TRBJ2-7
size: NA
V: TRBV9

DNA: TGTGCCACCAGCTTGACTAGCGGGAGAAGGTACGAGCAGTACTTC
CDR3: CATSLTSGRRYEQYF
length: 15
D: TRBD2
J: TRBJ2-7
size: once
V: TRBV15

DNA: TGTGCCAGCAGTGGGCTCACTAGCGGGAGTAGGGGTAAATACAATGAGCAGTTCTTC
CDR3: CASSGLTSGSRGKYNEQFF
length: 19
D: TRBD2
J: TRBJ2-1
size: NA
V: TRBV9

DNA: TGTGCCACCGTAAGCGGGAGTGGCAATGAGCAGTTCTTC
CDR3: CATVSGSGNEQFF
length: 13
D: TRBD2
J: TRBJ2-1
size: NA
V: TRBV28

DNA: TGTGCCAGCAGCCCTAGTCGGGGTGAGCAGTTCTTC
CDR3: CASSPSRGEQFF
length: 12
D: NA
J: TRBJ2-1
size: NA
V: TRBV5-6

DNA: TGTGCCAGCAGGGAAGGGGGACGGGACCAGCAGTTCTTC
CDR3: CASREGGRDQQFF
length: 13
D: NA
J: TRBJ2-1
size: NA
V: TRBV7-2

DNA: TGTGCCAGCAGTATACAACCGGGACAGCTCTACGAGCAGTACTTC
CDR3: CASSIQPGQLYEQYF
length: 15
D: TRBD1
J: TRBJ2-7
size: NA
V: TRBV27

DNA: TGTGCGTGCTTCTCTGGAAACACCATATATTTT
CDR3: CACFSGNTIYF
length: 11
D: NA
J: TRBJ1-3
size: NA
V: TRBV6-6

DNA: TGTGCCAGCCGAGGGGGGCCGAGCTCCTACGAGCAGTACTTC
CDR3: CASRGGPSSYEQYF
length: 14
D: NA
J: TRBJ2-7
size: NA
V: TRBV28

DNA: TGTGCCAGCAGTCAAGACTCCTCGGCGGGGGGGAAGGCTGAAGCTTTCTTT
CDR3: CASSQDSSAGGKAEAFF
length: 17
D: NA
J: TRBJ1-1
size: NA
V: TRBV9

DNA: TGTGCCAGCAGCCCGAACGAGGGAGTGGTCACTGAAGCTTTCTTT
CDR3: CASSPNEGVVTEAFF
length: 15
D: NA
J: TRBJ1-1
size: NA
V: TRBV5-4

DNA: TGCGCCAGCAGCCAGATAGGACAGGGGGCAACCCCACCATATGGCTACACCTTC
CDR3: CASSQIGQGATPPYGYTF
length: 18
D: TRBD1
J: TRBJ1-2
size: NA
V: TRBV4-1

DNA: TGTGCCAGCAGCCGGACTAGCGGAGCGCGAGAAATCAATGAGCAGTTCTTC
CDR3: CASSRTSGAREINEQFF
length: 17
D: TRBD2
J: TRBJ2-1
size: NA
V: TRBV7-9

DNA: TGTGCCATCAGTGAGTCAGGTAACACCTACGAGCAGTACTTC
CDR3: CAISESGNTYEQYF
length: 14
D: NA
J: TRBJ2-7
size: NA
V: TRBV10-3

DNA: TGTGCCACCAGCAGAGAGCCCGGGACCGTGAGGGATGAGCAGTTCTTC
CDR3: CATSREPGTVRDEQFF
length: 16
D: NA
J: TRBJ2-1
size: NA
V: TRBV15

DNA: TGTGCCAGCAGTTTATTCTACGGGGATAACAATGAGCAGTTCTTC
CDR3: CASSLFYGDNNEQFF
length: 15
D: NA
J: TRBJ2-1
size: NA
V: TRBV27

DNA: TGTGCCAGCAGTTTCGGGTTGGGACCGCTAATAAGGCAGTTCTTC
CDR3: CASSFGLGPLIRQFF
length: 15
D: NA
J: TRBJ2-1
size: NA
V: TRBV27

DNA: TGTGCCAGCAGCTTGACATCCGGGACAGGCCTATACGAGCAGTACTTC
CDR3: CASSLTSGTGLYEQYF
length: 16
D: TRBD1
J: TRBJ2-7
size: NA
V: TRBV9

DNA: TGTGCCAGCAGCACGGGACAGATAAATCAGCCCCAGCATTTT
CDR3: CASSTGQINQPQHF
length: 14
D: TRBD1
J: TRBJ1-5
size: NA
V: TRBV7-2

DNA: TGTGCCAGCCATGACAGGGTCGGCCCCCTAGGGACCCAGTACTTC
CDR3: CASHDRVGPLGTQYF
length: 15
D: NA
J: TRBJ2-5
size: NA
V: TRBV21-1

DNA: TGTGCCAGCAGCTCAGTCGGGGCCGGCGCCGATACGCAGTATTTT
CDR3: CASSSVGAGADTQYF
length: 15
D: NA
J: TRBJ2-3
size: NA
V: TRBV5-4

DNA: TGTGCCAGCAGCTTACCGGGACTCCCGTTGAATGAGCAGTTCTTC
CDR3: CASSLPGLPLNEQFF
length: 15
D: NA
J: TRBJ2-1
size: NA
V: TRBV7-3

DNA: TGTGCCAGCAGTTACTCGACAGCCCGGGAAGCTTTCTTT
CDR3: CASSYSTAREAFF
length: 13
D: NA
J: TRBJ1-1
size: NA
V: TRBV6-5

DNA: TGTGCCAGCAGCCAAGATTGGGGAGTGGTGGGGGTATTCACAGATACGCAGTATTTT
CDR3: CASSQDWGVVGVFTDTQYF
length: 19
D: NA
J: TRBJ2-3
size: NA
V: TRBV4-2

DNA: TGTGCCAGCAGTCCCACCCCGGGTGAGTCGGACACTGAAGCTTTCTTT
CDR3: CASSPTPGESDTEAFF
length: 16
D: NA
J: TRBJ1-1
size: NA
V: TRBV27

DNA: TGTGCCAGCAGTTGGAGTGCTCAAGAGACCCAGTACTTC
CDR3: CASSWSAQETQYF
length: 13
D: NA
J: TRBJ2-5
size: NA
V: TRBV6-5

DNA: TGTGCCAGCCGACAGGGGTTGGGGAATCAGCCCCAGCATTTT
CDR3: CASRQGLGNQPQHF
length: 14
D: TRBD1
J: TRBJ1-5
size: NA
V: TRBV2

DNA: TGTGCCAGCAGTTTCTCCGGGACAGATCAGCCCCAGCATTTT
CDR3: CASSFSGTDQPQHF
length: 14
D: TRBD1
J: TRBJ1-5
size: NA
V: TRBV28

DNA: TGCGCCAGCAGCCAAGGGGTGACAGGGGCCTACGAGCAGTACTTC
CDR3: CASSQGVTGAYEQYF
length: 15
D: TRBD1
J: TRBJ2-7
size: once
V: TRBV4-3

DNA: TGTGCCAGCAACCGCCCACGACACAGGGGGACTCACGAGCAGTACTTC
CDR3: CASNRPRHRGTHEQYF
length: 16
D: TRBD1
J: TRBJ2-7
size: few
V: TRBV28

DNA: TGCGCCAGCAGCCAGGTTACAGCCTACGAGCAGTACTTC
CDR3: CASSQVTAYEQYF
length: 13
D: NA
J: TRBJ2-7
size: NA
V: TRBV4-1

DNA: TGTGCCAGCAGCTTTGCTACTGAAGCTTTCTTT
CDR3: CASSFATEAFF
length: 11
D: NA
J: TRBJ1-1
size: NA
V: TRBV2

DNA: TGTGCCAGCCTAGTGAACACTGAAGCTTTCTTT
CDR3: CASLVNTEAFF
length: 11
D: NA
J: TRBJ1-1
size: once
V: TRBV2

DNA: TGTGCCAGCAGTTACGGGACTCCCGGCGATGAGCAGTTCTTC
CDR3: CASSYGTPGDEQFF
length: 14
D: NA
J: TRBJ2-1
size: NA
V: TRBV6-5

DNA: TGCGCCAGCAGCTTCACGTCCGATGGAGATACGCAGTATTTT
CDR3: CASSFTSDGDTQYF
length: 14
D: NA
J: TRBJ2-3
size: once
V: TRBV5-1

DNA: TGTGCCAGCAGCCCCGGGGTTCTTGACCCGAACACCGGGGAGCTGTTTTTT
CDR3: CASSPGVLDPNTGELFF
length: 17
D: NA
J: TRBJ2-2
size: NA
V: TRBV7-3

DNA: TGTGCCAGCAGCTTAGTTCGCGGGGTCAATGAGCAGTTCTTC
CDR3: CASSLVRGVNEQFF
length: 14
D: NA
J: TRBJ2-1
size: NA
V: TRBV11-3